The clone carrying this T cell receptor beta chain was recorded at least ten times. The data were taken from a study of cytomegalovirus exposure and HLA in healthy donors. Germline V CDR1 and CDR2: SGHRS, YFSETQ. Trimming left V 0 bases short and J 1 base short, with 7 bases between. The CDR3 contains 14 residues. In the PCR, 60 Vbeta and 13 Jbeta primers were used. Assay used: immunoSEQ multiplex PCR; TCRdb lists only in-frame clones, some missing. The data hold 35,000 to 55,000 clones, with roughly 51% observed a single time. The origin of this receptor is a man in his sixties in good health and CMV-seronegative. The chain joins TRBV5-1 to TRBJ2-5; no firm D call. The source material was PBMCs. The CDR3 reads CASSLVMSQETQYF. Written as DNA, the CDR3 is TGCGCCAGCAGCTTGGTAATGAGCCAAGAGACCCAGTACTTC.